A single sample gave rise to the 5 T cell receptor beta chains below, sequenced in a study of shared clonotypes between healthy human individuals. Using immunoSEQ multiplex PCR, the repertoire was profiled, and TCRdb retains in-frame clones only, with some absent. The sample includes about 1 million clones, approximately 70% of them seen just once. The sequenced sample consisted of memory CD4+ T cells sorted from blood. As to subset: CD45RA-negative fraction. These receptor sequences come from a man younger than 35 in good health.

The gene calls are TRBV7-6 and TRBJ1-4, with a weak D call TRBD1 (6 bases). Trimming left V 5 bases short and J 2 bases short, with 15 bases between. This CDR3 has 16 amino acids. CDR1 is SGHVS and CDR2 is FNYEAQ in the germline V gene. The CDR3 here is CASSPRTGGTNEKLFF. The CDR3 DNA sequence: TGTGCCAGCAGCCCGAGGACGGGGGGCACTAATGAAAAACTGTTTTTT.

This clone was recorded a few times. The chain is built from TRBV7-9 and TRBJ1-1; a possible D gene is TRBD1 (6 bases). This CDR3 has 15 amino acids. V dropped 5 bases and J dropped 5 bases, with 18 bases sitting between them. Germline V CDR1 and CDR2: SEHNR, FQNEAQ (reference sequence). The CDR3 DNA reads TGTGCCAGCAGCACGGGGTCAGGGGCGGAAACTGAAGCTTTCTTT. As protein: CASSTGSGAETEAFF.

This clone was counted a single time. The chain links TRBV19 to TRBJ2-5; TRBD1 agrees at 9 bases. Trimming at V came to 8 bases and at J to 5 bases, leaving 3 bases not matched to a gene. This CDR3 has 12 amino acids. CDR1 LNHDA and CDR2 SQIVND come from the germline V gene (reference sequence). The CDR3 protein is CASSGQGETQYF. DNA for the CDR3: TGTGCCAGTTCTGGACAGGGGGAGACCCAGTACTTC.

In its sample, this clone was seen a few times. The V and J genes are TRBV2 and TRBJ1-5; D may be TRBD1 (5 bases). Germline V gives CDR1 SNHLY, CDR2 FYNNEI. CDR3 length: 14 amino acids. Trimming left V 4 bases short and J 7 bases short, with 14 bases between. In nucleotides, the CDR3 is TGTGCCAGCAGTGTCTCCAGGGTGGAACAGCCCCAGCATTTT. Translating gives CASSVSRVEQPQHF.

CDR3 region: CASSTYSQGRGTEAFF. The CDR3 DNA reads TGCGCCAGCAGCACCTATTCACAGGGAAGGGGGACTGAAGCTTTCTTT. The chain carries TRBV5-1 and TRBJ1-1; D perhaps matches TRBD1 (6 bases). V gave up 4 bases and J gave up 5 bases, with 21 bases separating them. Germline V CDR1 and CDR2: SGHRS, YFSETQ. This CDR3 has 16 residues.